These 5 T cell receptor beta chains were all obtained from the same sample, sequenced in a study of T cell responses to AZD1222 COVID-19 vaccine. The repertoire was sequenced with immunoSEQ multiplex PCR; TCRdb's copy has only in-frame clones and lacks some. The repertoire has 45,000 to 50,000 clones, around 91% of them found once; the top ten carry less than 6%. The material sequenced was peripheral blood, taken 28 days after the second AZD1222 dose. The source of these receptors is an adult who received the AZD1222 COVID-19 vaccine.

The CDR3 coding sequence is TGTGCCAGCAGTCCCACGGATATCCGAGGTGAAAAACTGTTTTTT. This gives the protein CASSPTDIRGEKLFF. The rearrangement links TRBV6-2 or TRBV6-3 to TRBJ1-4; D remains unclear. CDR1 and CDR2 (germline): MNHEY, SVGEGT. Trimming shortened V by 5 bases and J by 7 bases, and 17 bases separated the two germline ends. The CDR3 length is 15 residues.

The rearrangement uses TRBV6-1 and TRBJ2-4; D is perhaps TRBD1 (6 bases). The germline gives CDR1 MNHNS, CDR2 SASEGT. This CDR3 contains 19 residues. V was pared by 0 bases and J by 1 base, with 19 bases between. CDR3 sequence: CASSEAQGWRRSAKNIQYF. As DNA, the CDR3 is TGTGCCAGCAGTGAAGCGCAGGGGTGGCGCCGTTCGGCCAAAAACATTCAGTACTTC.

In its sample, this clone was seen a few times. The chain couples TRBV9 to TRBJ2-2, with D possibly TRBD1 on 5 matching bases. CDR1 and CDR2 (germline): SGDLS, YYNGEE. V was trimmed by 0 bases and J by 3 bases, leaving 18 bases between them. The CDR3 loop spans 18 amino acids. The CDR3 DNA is TGTGCCAGCAGCGTAGGGACAAACTATGCGACGGACACCGGGGAGCTGTTTTTT. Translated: CASSVGTNYATDTGELFF. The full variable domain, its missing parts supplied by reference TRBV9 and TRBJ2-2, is DSGVTQTPKHLITATGQRVTLRCSPRSGDLSVYWYQQSLDQGLQFLIQYYNGEERAKGNILERFSAQQFPDLHSELNLSSLELGDSALYFCASSVGTNYATDTGELFFGEGSRLTVL.

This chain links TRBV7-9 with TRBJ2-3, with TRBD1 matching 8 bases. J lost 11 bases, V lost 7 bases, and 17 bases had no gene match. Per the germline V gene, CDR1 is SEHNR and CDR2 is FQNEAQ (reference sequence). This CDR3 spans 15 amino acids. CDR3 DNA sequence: TGTGCCAGCATCCTAGGAGACAGGGGCCCGTTGGAGCAGTATTTT. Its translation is CASILGDRGPLEQYF.

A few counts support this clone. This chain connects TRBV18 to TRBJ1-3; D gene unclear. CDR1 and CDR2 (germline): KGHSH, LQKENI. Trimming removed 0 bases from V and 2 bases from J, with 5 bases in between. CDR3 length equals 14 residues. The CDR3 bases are TGTGCCAGCTCACCACCGTTAGCTGGAAACACCATATATTTT. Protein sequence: CASSPPLAGNTIYF.